This is a list of T cell receptor beta chains from one sample in a study of Tregs in tolerant kidney transplant recipients. TCRdb's copy holds only in-frame clones and misses some; the assay was immunoSEQ multiplex PCR. Altogether roughly 66,000 clones are present, roughly 92% being singletons, with the ten largest covering roughly 11%. The material was CD8+ T cells from blood, obtained before the transplant. These receptors originate from a human donor who received a combined kidney and bone marrow transplant. Each CDR3 is given with its conserved first and last residue. Each record gives: J gene, D gene, clone size, V gene, CDR3 protein, CDR3 DNA. The D gene is left open where the match is weak. A row's size may be missing; if present it is once, few, many or a size class.

j_call: TRBJ1-2
d_call: TRBD1
clone_size: .
v_call: TRBV4-1
cdr3_aa: CASSQEVTTGGRYGYTF
cdr3_nt: TGCGCCAGCAGCCAAGAAGTTACGACAGGGGGCCGCTATGGCTACACCTTC

j_call: TRBJ1-6
d_call: .
clone_size: .
v_call: TRBV7-9
cdr3_aa: CASSAYNSPLHF
cdr3_nt: TGTGCCAGCAGCGCCTATAATTCCCCCCTCCACTTT

j_call: TRBJ2-5
d_call: .
clone_size: .
v_call: TRBV27
cdr3_aa: CASSLLAGTYETQYF
cdr3_nt: TGTGCCAGCAGTTTATTAGCCGGGACATATGAGACCCAGTACTTC

j_call: TRBJ1-2
d_call: TRBD1
clone_size: .
v_call: TRBV14
cdr3_aa: CASSLAPGQYYGYTF
cdr3_nt: TGTGCCAGCAGCCTCGCTCCGGGACAGTACTATGGCTACACCTTC

j_call: TRBJ1-2
d_call: .
clone_size: .
v_call: TRBV10-3
cdr3_aa: CAISDTDSDPTSYGYTF
cdr3_nt: TGTGCCATCAGTGATACAGACAGCGACCCGACCTCCTATGGCTACACCTTC

j_call: TRBJ2-7
d_call: .
clone_size: .
v_call: TRBV5-1
cdr3_aa: CASSLGLAHEQYF
cdr3_nt: TGCGCCAGCAGCTTGGGCCTAGCCCACGAGCAGTACTTC

j_call: TRBJ1-2
d_call: .
clone_size: .
v_call: TRBV15
cdr3_aa: CATSLQAGAAYGYTF
cdr3_nt: TGTGCCACCAGCTTACAGGCGGGGGCGGCCTATGGCTACACCTTC

j_call: TRBJ1-2
d_call: .
clone_size: once
v_call: TRBV19
cdr3_aa: CASGFEFHGYTF
cdr3_nt: TGTGCCAGCGGGTTTGAATTTCATGGCTACACCTTC

j_call: TRBJ2-5
d_call: TRBD2
clone_size: .
v_call: TRBV14
cdr3_aa: CASSEGELAGFGETQYF
cdr3_nt: TGTGCCAGCAGCGAAGGAGAACTAGCGGGATTCGGGGAGACCCAGTACTTC

j_call: TRBJ1-1
d_call: .
clone_size: .
v_call: TRBV7-9
cdr3_aa: CASSPAGVYTEAFF
cdr3_nt: TGTGCCAGCAGCCCAGCAGGGGTTTACACTGAAGCTTTCTTT

j_call: TRBJ2-1
d_call: TRBD2
clone_size: .
v_call: TRBV7-2
cdr3_aa: CASLPLAANEQFF
cdr3_nt: TGTGCCAGCCTACCACTAGCGGCCAATGAGCAGTTCTTC

j_call: TRBJ2-7
d_call: TRBD1
clone_size: .
v_call: TRBV7-9
cdr3_aa: CASSLPLGTGTYEQYF
cdr3_nt: TGTGCCAGCAGCTTGCCCCTCGGGACAGGTACCTACGAGCAGTACTTC